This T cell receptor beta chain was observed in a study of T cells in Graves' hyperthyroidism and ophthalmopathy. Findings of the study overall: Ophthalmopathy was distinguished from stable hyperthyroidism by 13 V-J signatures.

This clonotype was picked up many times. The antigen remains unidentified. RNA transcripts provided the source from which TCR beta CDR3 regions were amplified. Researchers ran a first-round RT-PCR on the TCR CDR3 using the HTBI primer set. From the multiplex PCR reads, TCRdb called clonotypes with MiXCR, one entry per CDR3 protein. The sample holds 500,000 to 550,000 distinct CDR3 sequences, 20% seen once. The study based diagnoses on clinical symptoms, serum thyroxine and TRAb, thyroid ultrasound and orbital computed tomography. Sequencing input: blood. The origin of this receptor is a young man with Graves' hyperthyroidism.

The CDR3 is CASSQVGTDTYGYTF. CDR3 nucleotide sequence: TGCGCCAGCAGCCAAGTAGGGACAGATACCTATGGCTACACCTTC. This chain links TRBV4-1 with TRBJ1-2; 7 bases map to TRBD1. Germline lookup yields CDR1 MGHRA and CDR2 YSYEKL. With 1 base clipped from V and 4 bases from J, the junction kept 6 bases outside the gene matches. CDR3 length: 15 amino acids.